This TCR beta chain is from a study of blood T cell repertoires in COVID-19. Study details: COVID-19 samples, acute and convalescent, were from the United States, Italy and Spain. PBMCs, B-cell-depleted T cells, or T cells provided the cDNA or gDNA that made up the material.

In germline, CDR1 is LGHNA, CDR2 YNFKEQ. The length of the CDR3 is 16 residues. The V segment lost 1 base and the J segment 7 bases; nucleotides outside the gene matches: 8. In the study's own analysis: Quantification of nucleated cells was approximated via reference gene primer amplification. This table comes from immunoSEQ multiplex PCR, and its TCRdb copy is limited to in-frame clones, with some not included. V, J and clone size were drawn from that table, and D and trimming were deduced from the DNA. This repertoire shows some 150,000 clones, 88% found once; its top ten account for roughly 2%. The chain links TRBV4-2 to TRBJ2-1, with 9 bases fitting TRBD1. Sequenced input: peripheral blood. The origin of this receptor is a human donor in a cohort sampled during active COVID-19. Here the CDR3 reads CASSQARGTGLNEQFF. Here the CDR3 DNA reads TGTGCCAGCAGCCAAGCCCGGGGGACAGGGTTGAATGAGCAGTTCTTC.